This T cell receptor beta chain emerged from a study of HIV-infected children after antiretroviral therapy interruption. Overall study context: Weeks 0, 48 and 150 were sampled under continuous treatment.

In this sample, this clonotype turned up a few times. Treatment denoted: PENTA 11 planned treatment interruption arm or continuous ART arm. Naive CD4+ CD45RA+ CD45RO- T cells were FACS-sorted from thawed PBMCs. A 3' RACE protocol on RNA, with unique molecular identifiers, produced the TCR library. TCRdb re-analysed the 3' RACE reads in MiXCR, keeping a single row per CDR3 protein. Among 30,000 to 50,000 distinct CDR3 sequences listed, under 8% were seen once. The source is a pool of human donors with HIV. The sequences come from CD45RA+ CD4+ T cells from PBMCs, pooled from several time points, collected from a donor given antiretroviral therapy, either interrupted or continuous. Subset denoted: naive CD4+ CD45RA+ CD45RO- T cells.

The CDR3, as DNA: TGTGCCAGCAGTTTTGGCGGTGACTACGAGCAGTACTTC. Encoded protein: CASSFGGDYEQYF. V usage is TRBV12-3 or TRBV12-4 and J usage is TRBJ2-7, with no clear D. The V end was cut by 3 bases, the J end by 3 bases, with 9 bases between. The CDR3 has 13 residues.